The present entry profiles one T cell receptor beta chain with its context. TCRdb keeps only in-frame clones here, not all; method: immunoSEQ multiplex PCR. This table holds about 2.1 million clones, about 92% found once. This sample was included in a study of shared clonotypes between healthy human individuals. The wider study: Participating donors consisted of a couple of women and a few men aged 18 to 49.

Positively selected for CCR7, the CD45RO-negative cells used as naive CD8 cells excluded terminally differentiated effector memory CD45RA+ cells. Donation came from healthy HIV-negative adults that had no recent acute infections or vaccinations. This receptor was taken from a man in his late teens or twenties in good health. Some clones in this sample may be carry-over from other donors' samples. The sequencing input was naive CD8+ T cells from PBMCs.

The CDR3, as DNA: TGTGCCAGCAGCTCTACAGGAGGGAGAAACACCATATATTTT. This sequence encodes CASSSTGGRNTIYF. The chain has TRBV7-8 and TRBJ1-3; D may be TRBD1 (5 bases). Germline CDR1 reads SGHVS; CDR2 reads FQNEAQ. V lost 4 bases and J lost 5, with 12 bases in between. The CDR3 runs to 14 residues.